This entry lists 18 T cell receptor beta chains sequenced from one sample in a study of blood T cells in healthy people across ages. A sample-barcoded 5' primer and a J-beta primer mix were used in a second PCR of about 6 to 12 cycles. TCRdb ran MiXCR on the 5' RACE reads and lists one entry per CDR3 protein. The table has about 730,000 distinct CDR3 sequences, around 40% seen once. Sequenced material: blood. The receptors come from an older woman in good health.

This clonotype has more than one count but fewer than ten. V usage is TRBV7-3 and J usage is TRBJ2-1; TRBD2 matches at 9 bases. This CDR3 spans 17 amino acids. Germline V CDR1 and CDR2: SGHTA, FQGTGA. V was clipped by 5 bases and J by 7 bases; unmatched bases: 15. The CDR3 coding sequence is TGTGCCAGCAGCCCTGGTGGTCCTAGCGGGATAGTTAATGAGCAGTTCTTC. This gives the protein CASSPGGPSGIVNEQFF.

Only one count was recorded for this clonotype. V usage is TRBV20-1 and J usage is TRBJ1-1, with TRBD1 matching over 7 bases. The V segment lost 4 bases and the J segment 1 base; nucleotides outside the gene matches: 3. The CDR3 sequence is 13 residues long. Germline V gives CDR1 DFQATT, CDR2 SNEGSKA (reference sequence). The CDR3 loop is CSAKGQQNTEAFF. CDR3 nucleotide sequence: TGCAGTGCTAAGGGACAGCAGAACACTGAAGCTTTCTTT.

The chain joins TRBV21-1 to TRBJ2-4; the DNA was not compared with TRBD1, the D call given in the table. TRBV21-1 is a pseudogene segment. The CDR3 extends over 17 amino acids. CDR3 sequence: CAPFGDGGYLTKNIQYF. DNA for the CDR3: TGTGCCCCTTTTGGGGACGGGGGGTATCTAACCAAAAACATTCAGTACTTC.

V usage is TRBV5-5 and J usage is TRBJ1-1; D is unclear. V gave up 4 bases and J gave up 0 bases, with 16 bases separating them. Germline-derived CDR1 and CDR2 are SGHKS and YYEKEE (reference sequence). The CDR3 is made up of 16 amino acids. CDR3 loop: CASSPEDLLLNTEAFF. CDR3 nucleotides: TGTGCCAGCAGCCCCGAGGACCTTCTTCTGAACACTGAAGCTTTCTTT.

V and J are TRBV4-3 and TRBJ2-3, with a weak D call TRBD1 (5 bases). This CDR3 is 17 amino acids long. CDR1 is LGHNA and CDR2 is YSLEER in the germline V gene. V gave up 2 bases and J gave up 1 base, with 16 bases separating them. CDR3 residues: CASSQRSQGKGTDTQYF. In nucleotides, the CDR3 is TGCGCCAGCAGCCAAAGGAGCCAGGGAAAGGGCACAGATACGCAGTATTTT.

The chain combines TRBV3-1 with TRBJ2-7; 8 bases map to TRBD2. The germline V gene has CDR1 LGHDT and CDR2 YNNKEL (reference sequence). The junction had 0 bases not matched to a gene; V was cut back by 0 bases and J by 2 bases. The CDR3 consists of 14 residues. Written as DNA, the CDR3 is TGTGCCAGCAGCCAAGACGGGAGGGCCTACGAGCAGTACTTC. It codes for CASSQDGRAYEQYF.

J is TRBJ2-7 and V is TRBV30; TRBD1 or TRBD2 may be the D gene (8 bases each). CDR3 length equals 15 residues. V shed 2 bases and J shed 4 bases, with 18 bases lying between them. Germline lookup yields CDR1 GTSNPN and CDR2 SVGIG (reference sequence). The CDR3 DNA is TGTGCCTGGAGTTTCCCGGGAGGGACAGGTTACGAGCAGTACTTC. Its protein is CAWSFPGGTGYEQYF.

This chain uses TRBV16 with TRBJ1-6, with D perhaps TRBD1 (5 bases). This CDR3 has 12 residues. V shed 2 bases and J shed 11 bases, with 7 bases lying between them. Germline assignment: CDR1 KGHSY and CDR2 FQNENV. CDR3 sequence reads: CASSQQGAPLHF. CDR3 coding DNA: TGTGCCAGCAGCCAACAGGGAGCACCCCTCCACTTT.

This rearrangement joins TRBV5-1 to TRBJ2-3, with 10 bases that match TRBD1. The trim removed 2 bases at V and 4 bases at J, leaving 4 bases unmatched. CDR1 and CDR2 from the germline V gene are SGHRS and YFSETQ. The CDR3 contains 15 residues. The CDR3 loop reads CASSLQGQGSDTQYF. The CDR3 nucleotides read TGCGCCAGCAGCTTACAGGGACAGGGGTCAGATACGCAGTATTTT.

The chain employs TRBV6-1 and TRBJ2-3, with a tentative D call TRBD1 (6 bases). Per the germline V gene, CDR1 is MNHNS and CDR2 is SASEGT. V lost 4 bases and J 0 bases, leaving 17 bases between the germline ends. CDR3 length: 17 residues. CDR3 in amino acids: CASSAYRQVSSTDTQYF. The CDR3 DNA reads as TGTGCCAGCAGTGCCTACCGACAGGTGTCTAGCACAGATACGCAGTATTTT.

The chain carries TRBV5-1 and TRBJ2-1; TRBD2 matches at 7 bases. This CDR3 region has 13 residues. Germline V gene data show CDR1 as SGHRS and CDR2 as YFSETQ. Trimming at V came to 5 bases and at J to 6 bases, leaving 5 bases not matched to a gene. The DNA of the CDR3 is TGCGCCAGCAGAACGGCGGGAGCCAATGAGCAGTTCTTC. Its translation is CASRTAGANEQFF.

The chain has TRBV28 and TRBJ1-1; no clear D gene. CDR3 length: 13 amino acids. V shed 3 bases and J shed 1 base, with 6 bases lying between them. CDR1 is MDHEN, CDR2 SYDVKM, per germline. This chain's CDR3 is CASSFRTNTEAFF. CDR3 nucleotide sequence: TGTGCCAGCAGTTTTAGGACGAACACTGAAGCTTTCTTT.

V is TRBV5-1 and J is TRBJ1-1; D unresolved. CDR1 is SGHRS and CDR2 is YFSETQ in the germline V gene. The length of the CDR3 is 13 residues. The V end lost 0 bases, the J end lost 7 bases, and 10 bases lay between the germline ends. CDR3 amino acids: CASSLATDLEAFF. The CDR3 nucleotides read TGCGCCAGCAGCTTGGCGACGGACCTTGAAGCTTTCTTT.

There are a few counts of this clonotype. The chain couples TRBV13 to TRBJ2-7, with TRBD2 identical over 8 bases. The CDR3 contains 16 residues. After removal of 1 base from V and 3 bases from J, the junction contained 8 bases not matched to a gene. CDR1 is PRHDT, CDR2 FYEKMQ, per germline (reference sequence). The DNA for the CDR3 is TGTGCCAGCAGCTTAGAGGGCGGGGGGCTTAGCTACGAGCAGTACTTC. Its protein product is CASSLEGGGLSYEQYF.

A word on this clonotype: The junction departs from the called germline gene at one end, perhaps through a read error. This chain connects TRBV29-1 to TRBJ1-2; D is uncertain. Looked up from germline, CDR1 is SQVTM and CDR2 is ANQGSEA. The CDR3 is 14 amino acids. This CDR3 reads CSVENQEPKNGNTF. The DNA for the CDR3 is TGCAGCGTTGAAAACCAGGAGCCAAAAAATGGCAACACCTTC.

This clonotype has only one observation. This rearrangement joins TRBV20-1 to TRBJ1-6; the D gene is possibly TRBD1 (5 bases). The CDR3 covers 15 residues. Trimming removed 6 bases at V and 10 bases at J, with 22 bases between. The germline V gene encodes CDR1 DFQATT and CDR2 SNEGSKA (reference sequence). The CDR3, as DNA: TGCAGTGCCCCCGGGCAGGTCGGGACTGGGTCACCCCTCCACTTT. Protein product: CSAPGQVGTGSPLHF.

J is TRBJ1-6 and V is TRBV27; D uncertain. Looked up from germline, CDR1 is MNHEY and CDR2 is SMNVEV (reference sequence). The CDR3 extends over 17 amino acids. Trimming removed 5 bases at V and 0 bases at J, with 14 bases between. CDR3 protein: CASSENLISSYNSPLHF. The CDR3 DNA reads TGTGCCAGCAGTGAAAACCTTATTAGCTCCTATAATTCACCCCTCCACTTT.

There are many counts of this clonotype. The chain has TRBV12-3 or TRBV12-4 and TRBJ1-2, with D perhaps TRBD1 (6 bases). The CDR3 is made up of 18 amino acids. Trimming left V 5 bases short and J 0 bases short, with 22 bases between. CDR3 sequence: CASSPGRQGILTNYGYTF. CDR3 nucleotide sequence: TGTGCCAGCAGTCCCGGGCGGCAGGGGATACTAACTAACTATGGCTACACCTTC.